This T cell receptor (beta chain) comes out of a study of blood T cell repertoires in COVID-19. Study background: Researchers got acute and convalescent COVID-19 samples from the United States, Italy and Spain. In each case, the material was cDNA or gDNA derived from T cells, B-cell-depleted T cells, or PBMCs.

Per the original data handling: Using reference gene primer amplification, nucleated cell counts were estimated. Data came from immunoSEQ multiplex PCR; TCRdb stores just in-frame clones and leaves some out. V and J calls and clone size are copied from that table; D and trimming were computed from the DNA. This table holds about 300,000 clones, 80% to 90% found once. In germline, CDR1 is SGHTA, CDR2 FQGNSA. The CDR3 has 14 amino acids. J was trimmed by 1 base and V by 5 bases; bases with no gene match: 4. Material for sequencing was peripheral blood. The sequence was collected from a man between 18 and 29 years old who had recovered from COVID-19. The genes are TRBV7-2 and TRBJ1-2, with 7 bases fitting TRBD1. CDR3: CASSETGSNYGYTF. For the CDR3, the DNA is TGTGCCAGCAGCGAGACAGGGAGTAACTATGGCTACACCTTC.